This T cell receptor beta chain was obtained from a study of CD8 T cell repertoires and HIV-1 epitope variants. The overall study: Each of Twenty-five Gag and Nef epitope peptides stimulated a separate culture.

A remark on this clone: What it recognizes is unknown.

Trimming at V came to 0 bases and at J to 7 bases, leaving 6 bases not matched to a gene. CDR1 and CDR2 from the germline V gene are MNHEY and SVGAGI. CDR3 size: 16 residues. Study-wide points: No clonotypes responded to the TAALDMSHF plasma variant; roughly five recognized KF9, one HW9.

Sequenced by immunoSEQ multiplex PCR; TCRdb stores in-frame clones only, minus some. The profile shows about 5,800 clones, 64% of them singletons. The gene calls are TRBV6-5 and TRBJ2-1; 10 bases line up with TRBD2. Sequenced: cultured CD8+ T cells derived from PBMCs. This clonotype originated in a male donor with HIV. CDR3 sequence: CASSYSPSGSRNEQFF. In DNA, the CDR3 is TGTGCCAGCAGTTACTCACCTAGCGGGAGTAGGAATGAGCAGTTCTTC.